The 2 T cell receptor beta chains below were found in one sample sequenced in a study of blood T cells in healthy people across ages. Combining a sample-barcoded 5' primer with a J-beta primer mix, a second PCR ran for 7 to 11 cycles. TCRdb re-called the 5' RACE reads through MiXCR, storing one row per CDR3 protein. The data show some 1,500,000 distinct CDR3 sequences, roughly 43% seen once. The specimen was blood. All receptors derive from a woman under 30 in good health.

This clonotype was recorded only once. The chain combines TRBV21-1 with TRBJ2-7; the table's D call of TRBD1 was not tested on the DNA. TRBV21-1 is a recognized pseudogene. CDR3 length: 17 residues. CDR3 sequence: CASSVRPRDRGLRPQYF. CDR3 nucleotide sequence: TGTGCCAGCAGCGTTCGCCCCCGGGACAGGGGACTCCGGCCGCAGTACTTC.

The chain couples TRBV6-2 or TRBV6-3 to TRBJ2-7; 9 bases line up with TRBD1. V shed 5 bases, J shed 6 bases, and the junction held 5 bases outside the gene matches. This CDR3 region has 13 residues. Germline CDR1 is MNHEY and CDR2 is SVGEGT. The CDR3: CASSTGTGCEQYF. CDR3 coding DNA: TGTGCCAGCAGTACAGGGACAGGGTGCGAGCAGTACTTC.